This T cell receptor (beta chain) was obtained from a study of Graves' ophthalmopathy and Graves' hyperthyroidism. The CDR3 runs 12 residues. V gave up 7 bases and J gave up 3 bases, with 10 bases separating them. The germline V gene has CDR1 SNHLY and CDR2 FYNNEI. RNA transcripts provided the template for amplifying TCR beta CDR3 regions. An initial RT-PCR round employing HTBI primers preceded a second-round multiplex PCR. MiXCR was run by TCRdb on the multiplex PCR reads, yielding one entry per CDR3 protein. This table holds around 1,000,000 distinct CDR3 sequences, about 38% found once. The sequence came from an adult man with Graves' hyperthyroidism. The V and J genes are TRBV2 and TRBJ2-7; no definite D call. The sample taken for sequencing was peripheral blood or thyroid tissue (not recorded which). The CDR3 is CASIQDLYEQYF. DNA of the CDR3: TGTGCCAGCATCCAGGACCTCTACGAGCAGTACTTC. The full variable domain, in which reference TRBV2 and TRBJ2-7 provide the parts outside the CDR3, is EPEVTQTPSHQVTQMGQEVILRCVPISNHLYFYWYRQILGQKVEFLVSFYNNEISEKSEIFDDQFSVERPDGSNFTLKIRSTKLEDSAMYFCASIQDLYEQYFGPGTRLTVT.